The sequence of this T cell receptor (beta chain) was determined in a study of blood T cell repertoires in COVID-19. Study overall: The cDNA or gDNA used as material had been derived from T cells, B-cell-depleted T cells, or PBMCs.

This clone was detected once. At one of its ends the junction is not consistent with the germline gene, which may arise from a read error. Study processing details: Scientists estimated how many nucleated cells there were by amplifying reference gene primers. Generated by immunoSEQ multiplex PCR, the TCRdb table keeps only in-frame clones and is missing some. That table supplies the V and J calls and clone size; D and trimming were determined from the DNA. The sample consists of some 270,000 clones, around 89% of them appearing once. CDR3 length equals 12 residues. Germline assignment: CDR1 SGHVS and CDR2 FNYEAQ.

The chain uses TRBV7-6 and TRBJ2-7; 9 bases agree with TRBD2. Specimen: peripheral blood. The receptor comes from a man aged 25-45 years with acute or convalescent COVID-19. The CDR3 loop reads CASSPPRGGVRF. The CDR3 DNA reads TGTGCCAGCAGCCCCCCGCGCGGGGGGGTTAGGTTC.